These T cell receptor beta chains were read from a single sample in a study of CD8+ T cells in alopecia areata. Assay: immunoSEQ multiplex PCR; the TCRdb copy retains only in-frame clones and omits some. The repertoire consists of some 180,000 clones, with more than 60% occurring once and the leading ten covering 1.7%. The sequenced sample was CD4+ T cells sorted from blood, obtained at week 0. Every receptor here comes from a human donor with alopecia areata. CDR3s leave out the opening cysteine and the closing phenylalanine or tryptophan. Each record gives: V gene, J gene, CDR3 protein.

TRBV12-5	TRBJ1-1	ASGLGFAF
TRBV27	TRBJ2-2	ASSPAGYTGELF
TRBV30	TRBJ1-5	AWRPSDNQPQH
TRBV18	TRBJ1-2	ASSIEDGYYGYT
TRBV5-1	TRBJ2-3	ASSSGQNTDTQY
TRBV7-9	TRBJ2-1	ASWTGLAGDNEQF
TRBV30	TRBJ2-5	AWSVAGGRETQY
TRBV27	TRBJ2-5	ASSTVDNQETQY
TRBV11-2	TRBJ1-1	ASSSSTEAF
TRBV5-1	TRBJ2-1	ASSLGLAGGYNEQF
TRBV21-1	TRBJ1-5	ASSPRTGAHQPQH
TRBV30	TRBJ2-3	AWSVRRGSTDTQY
TRBV9	TRBJ1-1	ASSVVNTEAF
TRBV5-4	TRBJ2-7	ASSSGSGVGRYEQY
TRBV29-1	TRBJ2-3	SVQTGGPADTQY
TRBV29-1	TRBJ1-1	SAGQMNTEAF
TRBV5-6	TRBJ1-6	ASSDRGDNSPLH
TRBV30	TRBJ1-5	AWSEKGDQPQH
TRBV5-5	TRBJ2-7	ASSELAATYEQY
TRBV15	TRBJ2-4	ATSRDGRLAKNIQY
TRBV15	TRBJ1-1	ATSRDDTGYMNTEAF
TRBV30	TRBJ1-6	AWGTGYNSPLH
TRBV15	TRBJ1-6	ATSSLTGGGSPLH
TRBV30	TRBJ2-7	AWSQGASSYEQY
TRBV29-1	TRBJ1-1	SSRQGGNTEAF
TRBV6-1	TRBJ2-3	ASRTATDTQY
TRBV29-1	TRBJ1-4	SVEVSANEKLF
TRBV29-1	TRBJ2-5	SVNYAGTQGETQY
TRBV4-1	TRBJ2-7	ASSQDRTASYEQY
TRBV7-3	TRBJ2-3	ASSPTSAGTDTQY
TRBV19	TRBJ1-6	ASSTTMDRGPPLH
TRBV29-1	TRBJ2-3	SVVQGTDTQY
TRBV29-1	TRBJ1-6	SVQTGVGSPLH
TRBV5-6	TRBJ2-7	ASSFYSGTSLYEQY
TRBV5-1	TRBJ2-7	ASSLAEARVSEQY
TRBV10-3	TRBJ2-2	AISEPTRSGELF
TRBV30	TRBJ2-2	AWRERPGAGELF
TRBV29-1	TRBJ2-5	SATTGAMETQY
TRBV5-1	TRBJ1-6	ASSTRDRGYDSPLH
TRBV15	TRBJ2-2	ATSRDLGTGSTGELF
TRBV5-6	TRBJ2-1	ASSPRGRGDYNEQF
TRBV19	TRBJ1-5	ASSTPRDRGIRNQPQH
TRBV29-1	TRBJ1-1	SVEVQGINTEAF
TRBV7-2	TRBJ2-3	ASSLFRGSTDTQY
TRBV20-1	TRBJ2-5	SARILETQY
TRBV15	TRBJ2-1	ATSTRAHNEQF
TRBV4-3	TRBJ2-1	ASSQGIGQVNEQF
TRBV9	TRBJ2-4	ASSLGGMTIKNIQY
TRBV18	TRBJ2-5	ASSPARETQY
TRBV27	TRBJ2-5	ASTRKGQASETQY